The present T cell receptor (beta chain) was sequenced within a study of blood T cell repertoires in COVID-19. Repertoires were generated with immunoSEQ multiplex PCR, while TCRdb's copy carries only in-frame clones and drops some. Among 180,000 or so clones listed, roughly 82% were seen once. CDR1 MDHEN and CDR2 SYDVKM come from the germline V gene. With 5 bases removed from V and 7 bases from J, the gap between germline ends came to 23 bases. The CDR3 is 16 residues long. The chain joins TRBV28 to TRBJ1-2; weak D call: TRBD1 (6 bases). Sequencing was carried out using PBMCs or T cells enriched from blood (not recorded which). This receptor was identified in a man in his fifties who had recovered from COVID-19. The CDR3 DNA follows: TGTGCCAGCAGTCCAACTTGGGGGGGCGCCCCCCCTGGCTACACCTTC. This codes for CASSPTWGGAPPGYTF.